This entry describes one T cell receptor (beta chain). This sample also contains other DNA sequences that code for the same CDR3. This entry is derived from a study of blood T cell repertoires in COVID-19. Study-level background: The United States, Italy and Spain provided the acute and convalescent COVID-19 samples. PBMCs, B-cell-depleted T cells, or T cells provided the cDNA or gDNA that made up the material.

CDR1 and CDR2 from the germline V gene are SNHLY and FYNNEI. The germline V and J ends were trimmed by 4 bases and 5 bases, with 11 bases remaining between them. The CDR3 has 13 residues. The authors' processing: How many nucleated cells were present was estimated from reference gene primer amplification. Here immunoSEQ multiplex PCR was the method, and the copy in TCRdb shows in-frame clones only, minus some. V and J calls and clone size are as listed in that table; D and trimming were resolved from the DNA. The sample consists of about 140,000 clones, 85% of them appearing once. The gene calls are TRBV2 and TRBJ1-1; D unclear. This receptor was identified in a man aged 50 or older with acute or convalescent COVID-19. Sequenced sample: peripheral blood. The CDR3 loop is CASSVSGGTEAFF. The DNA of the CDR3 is TGTGCCAGCAGTGTTTCAGGAGGGACTGAAGCTTTCTTT.